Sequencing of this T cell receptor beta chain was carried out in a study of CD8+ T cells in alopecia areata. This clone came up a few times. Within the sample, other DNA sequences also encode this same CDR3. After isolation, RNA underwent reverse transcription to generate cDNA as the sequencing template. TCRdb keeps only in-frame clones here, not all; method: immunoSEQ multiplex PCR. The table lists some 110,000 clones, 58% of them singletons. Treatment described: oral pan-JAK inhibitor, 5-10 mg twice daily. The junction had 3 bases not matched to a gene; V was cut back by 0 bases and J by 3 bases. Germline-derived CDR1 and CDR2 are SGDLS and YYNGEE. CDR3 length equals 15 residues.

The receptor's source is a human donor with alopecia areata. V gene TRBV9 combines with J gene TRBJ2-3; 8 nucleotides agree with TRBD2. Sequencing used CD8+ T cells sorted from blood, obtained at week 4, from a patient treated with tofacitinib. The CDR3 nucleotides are TGTGCCAGCAGCGTAGCGGGGGGGTCGACAGATACGCAGTATTTT. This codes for CASSVAGGSTDTQYF.